This is a list of T cell receptor beta chains from one sample in a study of shared clonotypes between healthy human individuals. Produced via immunoSEQ multiplex PCR; TCRdb's table is partial and in-frame only. This table has 1.5 million to 2.5 million clones, less than 95% appearing once. Sequencing used naive CD8+ T cells sorted from blood. Receptors were obtained from a man between 18 and 35 years old in good health. CDR3s include the opening cysteine and the closing phenylalanine or tryptophan. The order of the fields is clone size, V gene, J gene, D gene, CDR3 DNA, CDR3 protein. A D gene is named only where the DNA matches it firmly. Only some rows state a clone size, as once, few, many or a class for expanded clones.

size: -; V: TRBV11-3; J: TRBJ2-1; D: TRBD2; DNA: TGTGCCAGCAGCTTCCTAGCGGGAGGGCGTGTCTTC; CDR3: CASSFLAGGRVF
size: -; V: TRBV5-1; J: TRBJ2-7; D: -; DNA: TGCGCCAGCAGCTTGGACGTAGCCTACGAGCAGTACTTC; CDR3: CASSLDVAYEQYF
size: -; V: TRBV7-2; J: TRBJ1-3; D: -; DNA: TGTGCCAGCAGCTTAGATTGGGGGTACGGAAACACCATATATTTT; CDR3: CASSLDWGYGNTIYF
size: -; V: TRBV9; J: TRBJ1-5; D: -; DNA: TGTGCCAGCAGCGGGACCGGGAACGGGGATCAGCCCCAGCATTTT; CDR3: CASSGTGNGDQPQHF
size: -; V: TRBV4-3; J: TRBJ2-2; D: TRBD1; DNA: TGCGCCAGCAGCCAAGGGACAGGGGATGCCGGGGAGCTGTTTTTT; CDR3: CASSQGTGDAGELFF
size: -; V: TRBV6-1; J: TRBJ2-2; D: TRBD2; DNA: TGTGCCAGCGACTGGGGGGGCACCGGGGAGCTGTTTTTT; CDR3: CASDWGGTGELFF
size: -; V: TRBV19; J: TRBJ1-1; D: -; DNA: TGTGCCACCGCGGGTGGTGAGTACACTGAAGCTTTCTTT; CDR3: CATAGGEYTEAFF
size: -; V: TRBV29-1; J: TRBJ1-1; D: TRBD1; DNA: TGCAGCGTACAGGGGCGATTTGAAGCTTTCTTT; CDR3: CSVQGRFEAFF
size: once; V: TRBV7-8; J: TRBJ2-2; D: -; DNA: TGTGCCAGCAGCTTAGGGAAGGCTAACCAGAATTACGCGAACACCGGGGAGCTGTTTTTT; CDR3: CASSLGKANQNYANTGELFF
size: -; V: TRBV9; J: TRBJ1-3; D: -; DNA: TGTGCCAGCAGCGACGGAGGGGGGTTCGTATCTGGAAACACCATATATTTT; CDR3: CASSDGGGFVSGNTIYF
size: -; V: TRBV6-5; J: TRBJ2-7; D: -; DNA: TGTGCCAGCAGGAGAGATCCGATGGGGCTCTACGAGCAGTACTTC; CDR3: CASRRDPMGLYEQYF
size: few; V: TRBV6-5; J: TRBJ1-1; D: -; DNA: TGTGCCAGCAGTTTCAGGGAAGGGAACACTGAAGCTTTCTTT; CDR3: CASSFREGNTEAFF
size: once; V: TRBV6-5; J: TRBJ1-2; D: -; DNA: TGTGCCAGCAGTCCCACGGGGGAGACTAACTATGGCTACACCTTC; CDR3: CASSPTGETNYGYTF
size: -; V: TRBV7-9; J: TRBJ2-7; D: -; DNA: TGTGCCAGCAGCCCGACGGAAGTACTCGGGCAGTACTTC; CDR3: CASSPTEVLGQYF
size: -; V: TRBV28; J: TRBJ2-4; D: -; DNA: TGTGCCAGCAGTTCCCCTGAGGAAGGAGCCAAAAACATTCAGTACTTC; CDR3: CASSSPEEGAKNIQYF
size: once; V: TRBV13; J: TRBJ2-7; D: TRBD2; DNA: TGTGCCAGCAGCTCGGGACTAGCGACCGAGCAGTACTTC; CDR3: CASSSGLATEQYF
size: -; V: TRBV4-1; J: TRBJ2-7; D: TRBD1; DNA: TGCGCCAGCAGCCAAGCCCCCACAGGGGGCCCCTACGAGCAGTACTTC; CDR3: CASSQAPTGGPYEQYF
size: once; V: TRBV5-8; J: TRBJ2-7; D: -; DNA: TGTGCCAGCTCCTCGGGGCTCGAGCAGTACTTC; CDR3: CASSSGLEQYF
size: -; V: TRBV4-1; J: TRBJ2-7; D: -; DNA: TGCGCCAGCAGCCAAGTTCGGGGATCCCACGAGCAGTACTTC; CDR3: CASSQVRGSHEQYF
size: -; V: TRBV30; J: TRBJ2-1; D: -; DNA: TGTGCCTGGAGTGGCGGGGGCCCTGGGGATGAGCAGTTCTTC; CDR3: CAWSGGGPGDEQFF
size: -; V: TRBV28; J: TRBJ2-7; D: -; DNA: TGTGCCAGCAGTTCCCAGCGTCGGGGGGCCTACGGGCAGTACTTC; CDR3: CASSSQRRGAYGQYF
size: -; V: TRBV5-6; J: TRBJ2-7; D: -; DNA: TGTGCCAGCAGCTCCTATCAGGAAGGTCTCTACGAGCAGTACTTC; CDR3: CASSSYQEGLYEQYF
size: -; V: TRBV4-3; J: TRBJ1-4; D: TRBD1; DNA: TGCGCCAGCAGCCTGACGACAGGGAATGAAAAACTGTTTTTT; CDR3: CASSLTTGNEKLFF
size: -; V: TRBV29-1; J: TRBJ2-2; D: -; DNA: TGCAGCGTTGACAGGGGTACCGGGGAGCTGTTTTTT; CDR3: CSVDRGTGELFF
size: -; V: TRBV6-5; J: TRBJ2-7; D: -; DNA: TGTGCCAGCAGTTCCTCCCCGGACGGGGGTGACGAGCAGTACTTC; CDR3: CASSSSPDGGDEQYF
size: -; V: TRBV13; J: TRBJ2-1; D: -; DNA: TGTGCCAGCAGCGAGGTGGGGGGGGCTCCCTCCTACAATGAGCAGTTCTTC; CDR3: CASSEVGGAPSYNEQFF
size: once; V: TRBV10-3; J: TRBJ2-1; D: TRBD2; DNA: TGTGCCATCAGTGAGTCGGCTTCTAGCGGGAGGAATGAGCAGTTCTTC; CDR3: CAISESASSGRNEQFF
size: -; V: TRBV13; J: TRBJ2-3; D: -; DNA: TGTGCCAGCTCCGAAGGGGCAGATACGCAGTATTTT; CDR3: CASSEGADTQYF
size: -; V: TRBV5-8; J: TRBJ2-4; D: -; DNA: TGTGCCAGCAGCTTGGAGACAGAATACAAAAACATTCAGTACTTC; CDR3: CASSLETEYKNIQYF
size: -; V: TRBV28; J: TRBJ2-7; D: -; DNA: TGTGCCAGCAGTTCCAAGGGGCTAACCTACGAGCAGTACTTC; CDR3: CASSSKGLTYEQYF
size: -; V: TRBV7-9; J: TRBJ1-4; D: -; DNA: TGTGCCAGCAGCTCAGGGACATCCCTGGGAGAAAAACTGTTTTTT; CDR3: CASSSGTSLGEKLFF
size: -; V: TRBV13; J: TRBJ1-5; D: TRBD1; DNA: TGTGCCAGCAGCTCCGGACAGGCGGATCAGCCCCAGCATTTT; CDR3: CASSSGQADQPQHF
size: -; V: TRBV11-3; J: TRBJ2-5; D: -; DNA: TGTGCCAGCAGCTTAGGACAAGAGACCCAGTACTTC; CDR3: CASSLGQETQYF
size: once; V: TRBV27; J: TRBJ2-7; D: -; DNA: TGTGCCAGCAGTAGGGGGACCAGAGTTAGGGAGCAGTACTTC; CDR3: CASSRGTRVREQYF
size: -; V: TRBV13; J: TRBJ2-5; D: TRBD2; DNA: TGTGCCAGCAGCTTAGAGCGGGAGCAAGAGACCCAGTACTTC; CDR3: CASSLEREQETQYF
size: few; V: TRBV19; J: TRBJ1-2; D: -; DNA: TGTGCCAGTAGTATAGAGGCGACTAACTATGGCTACACCTTC; CDR3: CASSIEATNYGYTF
size: -; V: TRBV19; J: TRBJ2-7; D: -; DNA: TGTGCCAGTAGTACCGGGACATCTACTCCCCCTTCCTACGAGCAGTACTTC; CDR3: CASSTGTSTPPSYEQYF
size: -; V: TRBV6-1; J: TRBJ1-2; D: TRBD1; DNA: TGTGCCAGCCGGGACAGGGATAGCCCAATCTATGGCTACACCTTC; CDR3: CASRDRDSPIYGYTF
size: -; V: TRBV27; J: TRBJ2-7; D: -; DNA: TGTGCCAGCAGTTTAGGGGTAGAGCAGTACTTC; CDR3: CASSLGVEQYF